This T cell receptor beta chain was identified in a study of CD8 T cells in Susac syndrome. The V gene lost 4 bases and the J gene lost 3 bases, with 13 bases spanning the gap. The CDR3 covers 14 residues. The germline gives CDR1 DFQATT, CDR2 SNEGSKA (reference sequence). RNA in amounts of about 0.5 to 1 ug was reverse transcribed with random hexamers. Via MiXCR, TCRdb re-called the immunoSEQ multiplex PCR reads, giving one row per CDR3 protein. Among about 120,000 distinct CDR3 sequences listed, around 94% were seen once. V usage is TRBV20-1 and J usage is TRBJ1-5, with no clear D. The origin of this receptor is a human donor with Susac syndrome. Material: CD8+ T cells from PBMCs. The CDR3 DNA sequence: TGCAGTGCTACCCCAATAACTAACAATCAGCCCCAGCATTTT. Its protein is CSATPITNNQPQHF.